This paragraph reports one T cell receptor (beta chain). Its binding antigen is unknown. No much larger clonotype is one base removed from it; base qualities were not supplied. This record comes from a study of identical twins (dated by TCRdb to 2016 to 2017). For context, the study as a whole: To test whether fetal clonotypes persist, the study used deep sequencing on TCR alpha and beta repertoires from monozygotic twins, unrelated adults of various ages, and cord blood. Replicate twin experiments were performed at different times using different library preparation protocols to rule out contamination.

Its CDR3 holds 15 amino acids, cysteine through phenylalanine. CDR3 DNA is the only sequence kept; it has 45 bases, read in frame from the first base. The germline V and J ends show losses of 6 bases and 4 bases respectively, and no gene match explains 10 bases of the junction. All donors were healthy Caucasians. The twin cohort consisted of three pairs of female monozygotic twins, all aged 18 to 29 years. Positive isolation kits from Invitrogen were used to isolate the CD4+ and CD8+ T cell populations. Overall study results and their limits: Because the same donors could not be followed over many years, the conclusions relied on cross-sectional statistical analysis. A weaker excess of twin sharing was found in beta out-of-frame sequences because the signal-to-noise ratio was lowered by fewer shared sequences. Compared with coincidental sharing between unrelated individuals, out-of-frame TCR alpha sequences shared between twins had an excess of sequences with low generation probability. Recombination models systematically underestimated out-of-frame TCR alpha sharing in monozygotic twins but agreed with sharing between unrelated individuals. Abundant cord blood beta clonotypes carried fewer insertions; young adult naive repertoires showed a weaker similar trend, while memory repertoires showed none. Zero-insertion analyses could be partly confounded by invariant T cells such as MAIT and iNKT, though diverse VJ usage argued against such confounding for most clonotypes.

Libraries were made using 5' RACE. These reads were obtained on an Illumina HiSeq 2000. Template switching added a universal primer binding site, and the final cDNA carried a unique molecular identifier that allowed TCR cDNA molecules to be counted accurately. Specific primers in the conserved constant-segment region were used to synthesize first-strand cDNA for TCR alpha and beta chains. Each cDNA library was double barcoded, with a SMART-Mk sample barcode plus Illumina barcodes, to control for contamination. TruSeq adapter sequences, together with Illumina sample barcodes, were added in two successive PCR steps. Sequencing of the TCR alpha and beta cDNA libraries was done on the Illumina HiSeq platform using custom primers. On the study's bioinformatics: MiGEC was used to process raw reads and extract unique molecular identifiers, and MiXCR was used to find CDR3 positions. For each individual, recombination models were inferred using an EM algorithm with the repgenHMM and IGoR tools. Shared clonotypes were analyzed with the tcR package in R, and sharing was normalized by the product of cloneset sizes. Out-of-frame nonproductive sequences were analyzed to study raw recombination free of thymic and clonal selection effects. TCRdb reworked the public reads: Q25 trimming with fastp, MiXCR clone assembly, productive beta chains retained. A single entry per CDR3 protein holds the most common genes and DNA from its merged rows. TCRdb's processing, not the authors', yielded these V and J calls. This sample comprises 450,000 to 600,000 distinct CDR3 sequences, approximately 20% of them detected only once. The ten biggest clones cover approximately 0.5% of the sample.

The same specimen was also included in a second study, on yellow fever vaccine responses in identical twins. From the second report: The T cell response to vaccination in identical twins was reported by the authors to appear partly convergent and partly personalized. The study precisely tracked vaccine-responding T cell clones in identical twins.

The chain was built from TRBV12-3 or TRBV12-4 and TRBJ2-3, and 7 junctional nucleotides match TRBD2. Source material: CD4+ T cells sorted from blood. This TCR derives from a young woman in good health. The DNA sequence reads TGTGCCAGCAGGGGGGGGGACCTGAGGGCAGATACGCAGTATTTT. Translated, this gives CASRGGDLRADTQYF.